The 31 T cell receptor beta chains reported below all come from one sample, sequenced in a study of blood T cell repertoires in COVID-19. Clones were sequenced by immunoSEQ multiplex PCR, and TCRdb holds only the in-frame ones, with some missing. The sample lists roughly 120,000 clones, roughly 87% occurring once. Sample: peripheral blood. These receptors were taken from a human donor in a cohort sampled during active COVID-19.

The CDR3 DNA follows: TGTGCCAGCAGTGAATCAACAGGGGGACAAGAGACCCAGTACTTC. Protein: CASSESTGGQETQYF. V usage is TRBV6-1 and J usage is TRBJ2-5, with 8 bases identical to TRBD1. J was trimmed by 2 bases and V by 2 bases; bases with no gene match: 4. Germline CDR1 is MNHNS and CDR2 is SASEGT. The length of the CDR3 is 15 residues.

This clone is a singleton in its sample. The J gene is TRBJ1-2, the V gene TRBV5-1, with a tentative D call TRBD1 (6 bases). Looked up from germline, CDR1 is SGHRS and CDR2 is YFSETQ. V was cut by 3 bases and J by 5 bases, with 14 bases left in between. The CDR3 covers 14 residues. This chain's CDR3 is CASSSGQNAYGYTF. The CDR3 DNA reads as TGCGCCAGCAGCTCAGGACAGAATGCTTATGGCTACACCTTC.

The gene calls are TRBV5-4 and TRBJ1-6; 8 bases line up with TRBD1. Trimming cost V 3 bases and J 7 bases; bases outside gene matches: 6. Per the germline V gene, CDR1 is SGHNT and CDR2 is YYREEE (reference sequence). The CDR3 sequence is 15 residues long. CDR3 protein: CASSSRTGRNSPLHF. As DNA, the CDR3 is TGTGCCAGCAGCTCCAGGACAGGGCGGAATTCACCCCTCCACTTT.

The rearrangement links TRBV6-1 to TRBJ2-2; 7 positions agree with TRBD1. The germline gives CDR1 MNHNS, CDR2 SASEGT. V was clipped by 3 bases and J by 0 bases; unmatched bases: 10. The CDR3 consists of 18 residues. The CDR3 DNA sequence: TGTGCCAGCAGTGAGAATTCTCCGGGGACAGCGAACACCGGGGAGCTGTTTTTT. Encoded protein: CASSENSPGTANTGELFF.

In its sample, this clone was seen once. In DNA, the CDR3 is TGTGCCAGCAACCGTGGACAGGGGGCGGACGGGGAGCTGTTTTTT. Translation gives CASNRGQGADGELFF. The rearrangement joins TRBV11-3 to TRBJ2-2; 11 nucleotides match TRBD1. The CDR3 length is 15 residues. Germline V lookup: CDR1 SGHNT, CDR2 YENEEA. The junction had 8 bases not matched to a gene; V was cut back by 7 bases and J by 7 bases. The complete variable domain, with remaining parts taken from reference TRBV11-3 and TRBJ2-2, reads EAGVVQSPRYKIIEKKQPVAFWCNPISGHNTLYWYLQNLGQGPELLIRYENEEAVDDSQLPKDRFSAERLKGVDSTLKIQPAELGDSAVYLCASNRGQGADGELFFGEGSRLTVL.

The genes are TRBV2 and TRBJ2-1; 12 bases line up with TRBD2. V dropped 5 bases and J dropped 8; count of bases not matched to a gene: 7. The CDR3 runs to 15 residues. Looked up from germline, CDR1 is SNHLY and CDR2 is FYNNEI. CDR3 bases: TGTGCCAGCAGTCCTAGCGGGAGGGCCGGGGATGAGCAGTTCTTC. It is translated as CASSPSGRAGDEQFF.

V is TRBV6-5 and J is TRBJ2-1; TRBD2 agrees at 10 bases. This CDR3 has 15 residues. The J segment lost 2 bases and the V segment lost 7 bases, leaving 5 bases of the junction unmatched. From germline, CDR1 is MNHEY and CDR2 SVGAGI. This chain's CDR3 is CASTSGLAAYNEQFF. The CDR3 DNA is TGTGCCAGCACCTCTGGACTAGCGGCCTACAATGAGCAGTTCTTC.

This clone came up a few times. The chain combines TRBV5-1 with TRBJ1-5, with a possible D match to TRBD1 (5 bases). CDR1 is SGHRS, CDR2 YFSETQ, per germline. This CDR3 contains 15 residues. V lost 4 bases to trimming and J lost 0 bases, with 11 bases between them. The CDR3 DNA sequence: TGCGCCAGCAGCCCAGACGGACATAGCAATCAGCCCCAGCATTTT. This codes for CASSPDGHSNQPQHF.

The rearrangement joins TRBV7-9 to TRBJ2-2, with 7 bases identical to TRBD1. V dropped 2 bases and J dropped 5; count of bases not matched to a gene: 2. Germline assignment: CDR1 SEHNR and CDR2 FQNEAQ (reference sequence). CDR3 length: 14 amino acids. The CDR3 DNA follows: TGTGCCAGCAGCTTATCGACAGGGACCGGGGAGCTGTTTTTT. It translates to CASSLSTGTGELFF.

The chain has TRBV28 and TRBJ2-7; D remains unclear. With 10 bases removed from V and 6 bases from J, the gap between germline ends came to 16 bases. CDR1 MDHEN and CDR2 SYDVKM come from the germline V gene. The CDR3 spans 12 residues. CDR3 nucleotide sequence: TGTGCCACCACCTCGCTCCTACGCGAGCAGTACTTC. It translates to CATTSLLREQYF.

V and J are TRBV19 and TRBJ2-7, with 10 bases matching TRBD1. The CDR3 loop spans 15 amino acids. Germline loops: CDR1 LNHDA, CDR2 SQIVND (reference sequence). V was clipped by 7 bases and J by 2 bases; unmatched bases: 8. The CDR3 region is CASTTGTGETYEQYF. The CDR3 DNA follows: TGTGCCAGTACTACCGGGACAGGGGAAACCTACGAGCAGTACTTC.

This rearrangement joins TRBV30 to TRBJ1-5; TRBD1 matches at 7 bases. Germline values: CDR1 GTSNPN, CDR2 SVGIG (reference sequence). The trim removed 4 bases at V and 3 bases at J, leaving 3 bases unmatched. The CDR3 sequence is 13 residues long. This CDR3 reads CAWTDRANQPQHF. CDR3 nucleotide sequence: TGTGCCTGGACCGACAGGGCCAATCAGCCCCAGCATTTT.

The chain uses TRBV3-1 (or the pseudogene TRBV3-2) and TRBJ2-7, with 7 nucleotides matching TRBD2. Germline trimming cut 7 bases from V and 2 bases from J; bases unmatched to any gene: 8. Germline CDR1 is LGHDT and CDR2 is YNNKEL (reference sequence). The CDR3 loop spans 14 amino acids. CDR3 region: CASTDAGETYEQYF. CDR3 DNA sequence: TGTGCCAGCACCGACGCGGGAGAGACCTACGAGCAGTACTTC.

The chain combines TRBV18 with TRBJ2-2; 12 nucleotides line up with TRBD1. After removal of 3 bases from V and 2 bases from J, the junction contained 7 bases not matched to a gene. This CDR3 is 18 amino acids long. In germline, CDR1 is KGHSH, CDR2 LQKENI. CDR3 sequence: CASSPRIGTGGNTGELFF. CDR3 nucleotides: TGTGCCAGCTCACCTAGGATCGGGACAGGGGGCAACACCGGGGAGCTGTTTTTT.

The rearrangement uses TRBV11-2 and TRBJ2-5, with 7 bases lining up with TRBD1. The germline V gene has CDR1 SGHAT and CDR2 FQNNGV. CDR3 length equals 14 residues. V shed 3 bases and J 9 bases; nucleotides not matched to a gene: 10. The CDR3 DNA is TGTGCCAGCAGCTTCAGGACAGGCCCAACGGCCCAGTACTTC. Protein sequence: CASSFRTGPTAQYF.

V is TRBV12-5 and J is TRBJ1-1; a possible D gene is TRBD1 (5 bases). The CDR3 is 17 amino acids. Germline-derived CDR1 and CDR2 are LGHNT and FRNRAP. Trimming shortened V by 3 bases and J by 1 base, and 18 bases separated the two germline ends. The CDR3 loop is CASGFRGILDANTEAFF. CDR3 coding DNA: TGTGCTAGTGGTTTCCGGGGGATATTGGACGCGAACACTGAAGCTTTCTTT.

This clone appeared once. The V and J genes are TRBV9 and TRBJ2-2; 7 bases line up with TRBD1. The germline gives CDR1 SGDLS, CDR2 YYNGEE. The CDR3 runs 16 residues. V lost 4 bases, J lost 5 bases, and 11 bases stayed unmatched. DNA of the CDR3: TGTGCCAGCAGCTTACACCGACAGGGTGGGACCGGGGAGCTGTTTTTT. It codes for CASSLHRQGGTGELFF.

This chain links TRBV5-6 with TRBJ2-1; 12 bases are shared with TRBD2. J gave up 4 bases and V 6 bases, and 5 bases lay outside the gene matches. The CDR3 covers 15 residues. Germline V gene data show CDR1 as SGHDT and CDR2 as YYEEEE. The chain's CDR3 is CASTLLAGGYNEQFF. The CDR3 coding sequence is TGTGCCAGCACATTACTAGCGGGGGGATACAATGAGCAGTTCTTC. Drawing the rest from reference TRBV5-6 and TRBJ2-1, the complete variable domain is DAGVTQSPTHLIKTRGQQVTLRCSPKSGHDTVSWYQQALGQGPQFIFQYYEEEERQRGNFPDRFSGHQFPNYSSELNVNALLLGDSALYLCASTLLAGGYNEQFFGPGTRLTVL.

The chain links TRBV3-1 (or the pseudogene TRBV3-2) to TRBJ1-2; D gene uncertain. V lost 4 bases and J 7 bases, leaving 16 bases between the germline ends. The germline V gene encodes CDR1 LGHDT and CDR2 YNNKEL (reference sequence). The CDR3 is 14 amino acids. This CDR3 reads CASSPQRLAGGYTF. For the CDR3, the DNA is TGTGCCAGCAGCCCCCAAAGGCTTGCGGGTGGCTACACCTTC.

The chain is built from TRBV19 and TRBJ2-7; a weak D match, TRBD2 (6 bases). Trimming took off 3 bases at V and 1 base at J, with 10 bases between the two ends. This CDR3 has 14 amino acids. The germline V gene has CDR1 LNHDA and CDR2 SQIVND (reference sequence). The CDR3 nucleotides read TGTGCCAGTAGTATCGGAGGGGTGTCCTACGAGCAGTACTTC. Amino acids: CASSIGGVSYEQYF. Looking up the rest from reference TRBV19 and TRBJ2-7 gives the full variable domain: DGGITQSPKYLFRKEGQNVTLSCEQNLNHDAMYWYRQDPGQGLRLIYYSQIVNDFQKGDIAEGYSVSREKKESFPLTVTSAQKNPTAFYLCASSIGGVSYEQYFGPGTRLTVT.

The genes are TRBV2 and TRBJ2-3, with a possible D match to TRBD2 (5 bases). The CDR3 has 16 residues. Germline V lookup: CDR1 SNHLY, CDR2 FYNNEI. Trimming left V 4 bases short and J 3 bases short, with 17 bases between. The CDR3 protein is CASSAPGREVTDTQYF. CDR3 coding DNA: TGTGCCAGCAGTGCCCCGGGTCGGGAAGTAACAGATACGCAGTATTTT.

V is TRBV6-5 and J is TRBJ1-2; tentative D call: TRBD1 (5 bases). Germline V gene data show CDR1 as MNHEY and CDR2 as SVGAGI. Trimming removed 6 bases at V and 4 bases at J, with 15 bases between. The CDR3 spans 14 residues. The CDR3 nucleotides are TGTGCCAGCAGGGAGCAGGGCCCCGCCTATGGCTACACCTTC. Amino acids: CASREQGPAYGYTF.

This chain uses TRBV6-5 with TRBJ1-1, with 9 bases that match TRBD1. The CDR3 runs 15 residues. CDR1 is MNHEY, CDR2 SVGAGI, per germline. V dropped 10 bases and J dropped 5; count of bases not matched to a gene: 14. The CDR3 loop reads CATKYRGRLVTEAFF. In nucleotides, the CDR3 is TGTGCCACCAAATACAGGGGGCGCCTGGTGACTGAAGCTTTCTTT.

The chain has TRBV7-9 and TRBJ2-1, with D unresolved. The V gene's germline CDR1 is SEHNR and CDR2 FQNEAQ (reference sequence). The CDR3 spans 15 residues. With 4 bases removed from V and 0 bases from J, the gap between germline ends came to 10 bases. CDR3 in DNA: TGTGCCAGCAGCTCCGACACCCACTCCTACAATGAGCAGTTCTTC. Its translation is CASSSDTHSYNEQFF. The full variable domain, its missing parts supplied by reference TRBV7-9 and TRBJ2-1, is DTGVSQNPRHKITKRGQNVTFRCDPISEHNRLYWYRQTLGQGPEFLTYFQNEAQLEKSRLLSDRFSAERPKGSFSTLEIQRTEQGDSAMYLCASSSDTHSYNEQFFGPGTRLTVL.

This clone appeared a single time. The V call is TRBV2, the J call TRBJ2-3; 7 bases line up with TRBD1. Per the germline V gene, CDR1 is SNHLY and CDR2 is FYNNEI. Germline trimming cut 7 bases from V and 1 base from J; bases unmatched to any gene: 5. The CDR3 length is 14 residues. The CDR3 region is CASMTGIRTDTQYF. DNA of the CDR3: TGTGCCAGCATGACAGGGATTCGCACAGATACGCAGTATTTT.

The V call is TRBV3-1 (or the pseudogene TRBV3-2), the J call TRBJ1-1, with D possibly being TRBD1 (5 bases). The CDR3 contains 13 residues. V dropped 3 bases and J dropped 4 bases, with 9 bases sitting between them. Germline V lookup: CDR1 LGHDT, CDR2 YNNKEL (reference sequence). The CDR3 here is CASSQGGATEAFF. The CDR3, as DNA: TGTGCCAGCAGCCAGGGGGGTGCCACTGAAGCTTTCTTT.

This clone is a singleton in its sample. The V and J genes are TRBV6-5 and TRBJ1-6; 7 nucleotides align to TRBD1. V trimming: 6 bases; J trimming: 8 bases; junction bases outside the gene matches: 1. The CDR3 is made up of 12 amino acids. Germline V gives CDR1 MNHEY, CDR2 SVGAGI. The CDR3 reads CASRGGYSPLHF. The CDR3 nucleotides read TGTGCCAGCAGAGGGGGCTATTCACCCCTCCACTTT.

The rearrangement links TRBV7-8 to TRBJ2-2; 8 bases are shared with TRBD1. The CDR3 extends over 15 amino acids. Germline CDR1 SGHVS, CDR2 FQNEAQ. Unmatched junction bases numbered 7, after V lost 5 bases and J lost 5 bases. CDR3 in DNA: TGTGCCAGCAGCCTGGGGACAGGAAGGACCGGGGAGCTGTTTTTT. This gives the protein CASSLGTGRTGELFF. The variable domain in full, with the rest retrieved from reference TRBV7-8 and TRBJ2-2, is GAGVSQSPRYKVAKRGQDVALRCDPISGHVSLFWYQQALGQGPEFLTYFQNEAQLDKSGLPSDRFFAERPEGSVSTLKIQRTQQEDSAVYLCASSLGTGRTGELFFGEGSRLTVL.

The sample holds a few counts of this clone. V is TRBV2 and J is TRBJ2-2; D remains unclear. Germline values: CDR1 SNHLY, CDR2 FYNNEI. Trimming pared 6 bases from V and 2 bases from J, leaving 13 bases between. The CDR3 spans 15 residues. The CDR3 protein is CASRNTRQNTGELFF. The CDR3 DNA sequence: TGTGCCAGCAGAAACACCCGCCAAAACACCGGGGAGCTGTTTTTT.

The chain combines TRBV12-3 or TRBV12-4 with TRBJ2-7, with unresolved D. Trimming stripped 6 bases from V and 3 bases from J, with 9 bases between. The CDR3 has 12 residues. CDR3 nucleotide sequence: TGTGCCAGCAGCCTGTTTTTCTACGAGCAGTACTTC. Amino acids: CASSLFFYEQYF.

This clone has only a few counts. The chain links TRBV19 to TRBJ1-6; 9 nucleotides agree with TRBD1. The CDR3 has 16 residues. The germline gives CDR1 LNHDA, CDR2 SQIVND (reference sequence). V shed 6 bases and J 7 bases; nucleotides not matched to a gene: 10. The chain's CDR3 is CASSPTGGRPNSPLHF. Here the CDR3 DNA reads TGTGCCAGTAGCCCGACAGGGGGAAGGCCAAATTCACCCCTCCACTTT.